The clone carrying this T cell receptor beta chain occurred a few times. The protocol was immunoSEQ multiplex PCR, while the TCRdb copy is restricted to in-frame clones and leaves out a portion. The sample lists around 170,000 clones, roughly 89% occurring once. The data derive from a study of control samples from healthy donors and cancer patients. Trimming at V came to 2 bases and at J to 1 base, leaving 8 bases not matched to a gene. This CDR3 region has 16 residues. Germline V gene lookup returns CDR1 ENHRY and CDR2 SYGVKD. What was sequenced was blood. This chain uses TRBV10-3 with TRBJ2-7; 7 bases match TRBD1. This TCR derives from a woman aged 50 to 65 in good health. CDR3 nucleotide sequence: TGTGCCATCAGTGAGGTAAAGAAACAGGGGTCCTACGAGCAGTACTTC. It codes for CAISEVKKQGSYEQYF.